The rows below give T cell receptor beta chains drawn from one sample of a study of blood T cell repertoires in COVID-19. Libraries were prepared by immunoSEQ multiplex PCR; TCRdb keeps only in-frame clonotypes and omits some of them. The table has roughly 25,000 clones, roughly 90% seen once. The sample consisted of peripheral blood. These receptors all stem from a man between 65 and 85 years old with acute or convalescent COVID-19. Both conserved end residues are part of each CDR3. The D gene is left open where the match is weak. Some rows mark clone size as missing; the rest say once, few, many or name a class of expanded clone.

D	V	size	J	CDR3	DNA
.	TRBV18	.	TRBJ2-7	CASSPEAGQYEQYF	TGTGCCAGCTCACCGGAGGCGGGCCAATACGAGCAGTACTTC
.	TRBV6-2/TRBV6-3	.	TRBJ1-5	CASSPRNQPQHF	TGTGCCAGCAGTCCACGGAATCAGCCCCAGCATTTT
.	TRBV23-1	.	TRBJ1-5	CASSDNGGAPNQPQHF	TGCGCCAGCAGTGACAACGGGGGGGCCCCCAATCAGCCCCAGCATTTT
TRBD1	TRBV6-5	once	TRBJ2-7	CASSYSRDRATYEQYF	TGTGCCAGCAGTTACTCGAGGGACAGGGCGACCTACGAGCAGTACTTC
.	TRBV18	.	TRBJ2-3	CASSPRTDTQYF	TGTGCCAGCTCACCCAGAACAGATACGCAGTATTTT
TRBD1	TRBV3-1/TRBV3-2	.	TRBJ2-5	CASSQGQQEKETQYF	TGTGCCAGCAGCCAGGGACAGCAAGAAAAAGAGACCCAGTACTTC
TRBD1	TRBV9	.	TRBJ2-5	CASSDDRGGETQYF	TGTGCCAGCAGCGATGACAGGGGCGGGGAGACCCAGTACTTC
.	TRBV28	.	TRBJ1-1	CASSLSPTNTEAFF	TGTGCCAGCAGTTTAAGCCCAACGAACACTGAAGCTTTCTTT
TRBD1	TRBV24-1	.	TRBJ2-2	CATSQGAPNTGELFF	TGTGCCACCAGTCAGGGGGCCCCGAACACCGGGGAGCTGTTTTTT
.	TRBV20-1	.	TRBJ1-2	CSARRDYGYTF	TGCAGTGCGCGCAGGGACTATGGCTACACCTTC
TRBD1	TRBV19	.	TRBJ1-1	CASSIRDRGYSGEAFF	TGTGCCAGTAGTATTCGGGACAGGGGGTACTCCGGTGAAGCTTTCTTT
TRBD1	TRBV7-2	.	TRBJ1-2	CASSADRVGYGYTF	TGTGCCAGCAGCGCAGACAGGGTGGGCTATGGCTACACCTTC
TRBD1	TRBV7-3	.	TRBJ1-1	CASSLSGTGGEAFF	TGTGCCAGCAGCTTAAGCGGGACAGGGGGAGAAGCTTTCTTT
.	TRBV12-3/TRBV12-4	.	TRBJ1-2	CASSRDSGGYTF	TGTGCCAGCAGTCGGGACTCAGGAGGCTACACCTTC
TRBD2	TRBV19	.	TRBJ2-3	CASSDPLRVAGRADTQYF	TGTGCCAGTAGTGACCCCCTGAGGGTAGCGGGACGAGCAGATACGCAGTATTTT
TRBD1	TRBV5-6	.	TRBJ2-7	CASSWMGQPYEQYF	TGTGCCAGCAGCTGGATGGGACAGCCCTACGAGCAGTACTTC
.	TRBV28	.	TRBJ1-2	CASNDPLGQDPTWGGYTF	TGTGCCAGCAATGACCCCCTCGGGCAGGATCCAACTTGGGGCGGCTACACCTTC
.	TRBV9	.	TRBJ1-3	CASSVEVWAGNTIYF	TGTGCCAGCAGCGTCGAGGTTTGGGCTGGAAACACCATATATTTT
TRBD2	TRBV3-1/TRBV3-2	.	TRBJ2-7	CASSTTSGRASYEQYF	TGTGCCAGCAGCACGACTAGCGGGAGGGCATCGTACGAGCAGTACTTC
TRBD2	TRBV18	.	TRBJ2-2	CASSPGLERGTGELFF	TGTGCCAGCTCACCCGGACTAGAAAGGGGCACCGGGGAGCTGTTTTTT
TRBD1	TRBV7-9	.	TRBJ2-7	CASSIGQGNPYEQYF	TGTGCCAGCAGCATCGGACAGGGGAATCCCTACGAGCAGTACTTC
TRBD1	TRBV29-1	.	TRBJ1-2	CSVVKGAGGYTF	TGCAGCGTCGTAAAGGGGGCAGGCGGCTACACCTTC
TRBD1	TRBV4-2	few	TRBJ1-4	CASSQNRGEKLFF	TGTGCCAGCAGCCAAAACAGGGGGGAAAAACTGTTTTTT
TRBD1	TRBV24-1	.	TRBJ1-4	CATSDSGTGPEKLFF	TGTGCCACCAGTGATTCCGGGACAGGGCCTGAAAAACTGTTTTTT
.	TRBV27	.	TRBJ2-3	CASSFAGGPTDTQYF	TGTGCCAGCAGTTTCGCAGGGGGGCCCACAGATACGCAGTATTTT
.	TRBV11-2	.	TRBJ2-6	CASSLGQGTILTF	TGTGCCAGCAGCTTAGGCCAGGGAACAATCCTGACTTTC
.	TRBV5-5	.	TRBJ1-5	CASSLDPGVGGQPQHF	TGTGCCAGCAGCTTGGACCCAGGGGTCGGAGGACAGCCCCAGCATTTT
TRBD1	TRBV4-2	.	TRBJ1-4	CASSRKTGTENEKLFF	TGTGCCAGCAGCCGGAAAACCGGGACAGAAAATGAAAAACTGTTTTTT
.	TRBV5-1	.	TRBJ2-1	CASSPSWSSYNEQFF	TGCGCCAGCAGCCCGAGCTGGAGCTCCTACAATGAGCAGTTCTTC
.	TRBV6-6	.	TRBJ2-7	CASIQQGSSYEQYF	TGTGCCAGCATTCAACAGGGTTCCTCCTACGAGCAGTACTTC
.	TRBV7-2	once	TRBJ2-7	CASSLASSYEQYF	TGTGCCAGCAGCTTAGCTAGCTCCTACGAGCAGTACTTC
.	TRBV6-5	.	TRBJ2-4	CAASRTQNENIQYF	TGTGCCGCGAGCCGGACTCAAAATGAAAACATTCAGTACTTC
.	TRBV10-3	.	TRBJ2-2	CAISDDRFTGELFF	TGTGCCATCAGTGATGACAGATTCACCGGGGAGCTGTTTTTT
.	TRBV18	.	TRBJ2-2	CASSLQRTGELFF	TGTGCCAGCTCACTACAGAGAACCGGGGAGCTGTTTTTT
.	TRBV19	few	TRBJ2-4	CASSWAGMAKNIQYF	TGTGCCAGTAGCTGGGCAGGGATGGCCAAAAACATTCAGTACTTC
.	TRBV12-3/TRBV12-4	.	TRBJ1-5	CASSLRLAQPQHF	TGTGCCAGCAGTTTACGTCTGGCACAGCCCCAGCATTTT
TRBD2	TRBV28	.	TRBJ2-3	CASSFRLGRRTSDRTDTQYF	TGTGCCAGCAGTTTTAGGCTTGGGAGGAGGACTAGCGACCGCACAGATACGCAGTATTTT
.	TRBV7-2	once	TRBJ1-1	CASSLTGKDTEAFF	TGTGCCAGCAGCTTAACAGGGAAGGACACTGAAGCTTTCTTT
TRBD2	TRBV9	.	TRBJ2-3	CASSQLAGEGLGTNTQYF	TGTGCCAGCAGCCAACTAGCGGGAGAGGGGTTGGGCACAAATACGCAGTATTTT